Shown below are 19 T cell receptor beta chains from a single sample sequenced in a study of blood T cell repertoires in COVID-19. Here immunoSEQ multiplex PCR was the method, and the copy in TCRdb shows in-frame clones only, minus some. The repertoire has about 180,000 clones, around 85% of them found once; the top ten carry around 6.2%. The sequencing input was PBMCs or T cells enriched from blood (not recorded which). These receptors were obtained from a man aged 35 to 55 who had recovered from COVID-19.

A few counts support this clone. The chain recombines TRBV4-1 with TRBJ1-1; a weak D match, TRBD1 (6 bases). This CDR3 is 17 amino acids long. V was clipped by 1 base and J by 1 base, with 16 bases between them. CDR1 is MGHRA, CDR2 YSYEKL, per germline. The CDR3, as DNA: TGCGCCAGCAGCCAAGTTCCGGCAGGGGCAACGAACACTGAAGCTTTCTTT. This gives the protein CASSQVPAGATNTEAFF.

V and J are TRBV5-1 and TRBJ1-1, with 8 bases matching TRBD1. Unmatched junction bases numbered 6, after V lost 5 bases and J lost 6 bases. Looked up from germline, CDR1 is SGHRS and CDR2 is YFSETQ. CDR3 size: 13 residues. The CDR3 loop reads CASRITGGPEAFF. CDR3 DNA sequence: TGCGCCAGCAGGATAACAGGGGGACCTGAAGCTTTCTTT.

This clone came up once. The gene calls are TRBV5-1 and TRBJ1-1; 8 nucleotides agree with TRBD1. This CDR3 spans 15 amino acids. J gave up 5 bases and V 4 bases, and 10 bases lay outside the gene matches. The germline V gene encodes CDR1 SGHRS and CDR2 YFSETQ. Written as DNA, the CDR3 is TGCGCCAGCAGCCCGCGACAGGGGAGGGAAACTGAAGCTTTCTTT. This encodes CASSPRQGRETEAFF.

The chain couples TRBV13 to TRBJ1-4, with 8 bases that match TRBD1. CDR3 length equals 15 residues. Per the germline V gene, CDR1 is PRHDT and CDR2 is FYEKMQ (reference sequence). J gave up 7 bases and V 5 bases, and 9 bases lay outside the gene matches. CDR3 DNA sequence: TGTGCCAGCAGCAACCAGGGGGCTGGAAGTGAAAAACTGTTTTTT. Protein: CASSNQGAGSEKLFF.

The chain joins TRBV11-2 to TRBJ2-5; TRBD1 aligns across 8 bases. The CDR3 totals 18 residues. Looked up from germline, CDR1 is SGHAT and CDR2 is FQNNGV. With V trimmed by 0 bases and J by 5 bases, 14 bases remained unmatched. The CDR3, as DNA: TGTGCCAGCAGCTTAGATTGGGCTGGGGACAGGAGGAAGGAGACCCAGTACTTC. Translated, it gives CASSLDWAGDRRKETQYF.

CDR3 loop: CASSVAGGSGASTDTQYF. The CDR3 nucleotides read TGTGCCAGCAGCGTAGCAGGGGGTAGCGGGGCTTCCACAGATACGCAGTATTTT. V gene TRBV9 combines with J gene TRBJ2-3; the D gene is possibly TRBD2 (8 bases). V lost 0 bases and J lost 2, with 19 bases in between. Germline CDR1 reads SGDLS; CDR2 reads YYNGEE. The CDR3 consists of 18 residues.

The CDR3 loop reads CASSLYSRTGRGPYEQYF. Here the CDR3 DNA reads TGTGCCAGCAGTTTATACTCCCGGACAGGGCGAGGCCCGTACGAGCAGTACTTC. The V gene is TRBV27, the J gene TRBJ2-7, with 8 bases aligning to TRBD1. V lost 1 base and J lost 4; bases outside the gene matches: 15. The CDR3 is 18 residues long. CDR1 is MNHEY, CDR2 SMNVEV, per germline (reference sequence).

V and J are TRBV7-8 and TRBJ1-5; TRBD1 matches 9 bases. The CDR3 loop spans 14 amino acids. With V trimmed by 5 bases and J by 4 bases, 3 bases remained unmatched. Germline V gene data show CDR1 as SGHVS and CDR2 as FQNEAQ. This chain's CDR3 is CASSPGQGNQPQHF. CDR3 sequence (DNA): TGTGCCAGCAGCCCTGGACAGGGGAATCAGCCCCAGCATTTT.

This clone was recorded once. The genes are TRBV11-2 and TRBJ2-5; the match to TRBD1 covers 7 bases. V dropped 5 bases and J dropped 0; count of bases not matched to a gene: 6. The CDR3 is made up of 15 amino acids. In germline, CDR1 is SGHAT, CDR2 FQNNGV. For the CDR3, the DNA is TGTGCCAGCAGCGGGGGACAGCGAAACCAAGAGACCCAGTACTTC. This encodes CASSGGQRNQETQYF.

The rearrangement links TRBV14 to TRBJ1-4, with D perhaps matching TRBD1 (6 bases). Germline-derived CDR1 and CDR2 are SGHDN and FVKESK. This CDR3 comprises 15 residues. V lost 4 bases to trimming and J lost 7 bases, with 16 bases between them. The CDR3, as DNA: TGTGCCAGCAGCCCCTGGGGGCAGGGCGGTGAAAAACTGTTTTTT. Translated, it gives CASSPWGQGGEKLFF.

This chain links TRBV6-6 with TRBJ1-2; D possibly corresponds to TRBD1 (6 bases). Per the germline V gene, CDR1 is MNHNY and CDR2 is SVGAGI (reference sequence). This CDR3 is 16 amino acids long. V was clipped by 2 bases and J by 7 bases, with 20 bases between them. CDR3 loop: CASSYAHSGVRFGYTF. The CDR3 region has the DNA TGTGCCAGCAGTTACGCACACTCAGGGGTGCGGTTTGGCTACACCTTC.

This clone occurred a few times. The CDR3: CASSEAPGYEQYF. CDR3 in DNA: TGTGCCAGCAGTGAAGCGCCAGGCTACGAGCAGTACTTC. The chain links TRBV2 to TRBJ2-7; D uncertain. V lost 0 bases and J lost 3, with 6 bases in between. The CDR3 consists of 13 residues. The germline V gene encodes CDR1 SNHLY and CDR2 FYNNEI.

This chain joins TRBV7-6 and TRBJ2-3; perhaps TRBD1 as D (6 bases). The germline V gene encodes CDR1 SGHVS and CDR2 FNYEAQ. The CDR3 is 14 residues long. V lost 4 bases, J lost 11 bases, and 19 bases lay in between. The CDR3 here is CASSSQTGTHEQYF. The CDR3 region has the DNA TGTGCCAGCAGCTCACAAACCGGGACACACGAGCAGTATTTT.

This sequence joins TRBV4-2 and TRBJ2-7; TRBD2 matches at 12 bases. The CDR3 consists of 16 residues. Germline trimming cut 5 bases from V and 6 bases from J; bases unmatched to any gene: 11. CDR1 is LGHNA, CDR2 YNFKEQ, per germline. The CDR3 sequence is CASSSTTSGRTLEQYF. CDR3 nucleotides: TGTGCCAGCAGCTCTACCACTAGCGGGAGGACGCTCGAGCAGTACTTC.

This sequence joins TRBV3-1 (or the pseudogene TRBV3-2) and TRBJ2-5; 11 bases fit TRBD2. This CDR3 has 15 residues. Germline loops: CDR1 LGHDT, CDR2 YNNKEL (reference sequence). V lost 5 bases, J lost 4 bases, and 6 bases stayed unmatched. CDR3 protein: CASSATSGRIETQYF. As DNA, the CDR3 is TGTGCCAGCAGCGCTACTAGCGGGAGAATAGAGACCCAGTACTTC.

This chain uses TRBV5-6 with TRBJ2-4; 9 bases are shared with TRBD1. The CDR3 runs to 19 residues. Trimming removed 2 bases from V and 3 bases from J; junction bases left unmatched: 15. Germline-derived CDR1 and CDR2 are SGHDT and YYEEEE. This CDR3 reads CASSFRGDRALASKNIQYF. The CDR3 DNA is TGTGCCAGCAGCTTTCGTGGGGACAGGGCTTTGGCTAGCAAAAACATTCAGTACTTC.

This CDR3 reads CASSLGLLEAFF. Written as DNA, the CDR3 is TGTGCCAGCAGCCTGGGACTGTTAGAAGCTTTCTTT. V gene TRBV12-3 or TRBV12-4 combines with J gene TRBJ1-1, with TRBD1 as a possible D gene (5 bases). V lost 6 bases and J lost 8, with 13 bases in between. This CDR3 is 12 amino acids long.

The chain employs TRBV28 and TRBJ1-1; no firm D call. V was shortened by 3 bases and J by 4 bases, with 15 bases between the two germline ends. The CDR3 extends over 15 amino acids. Per germline, CDR1 MDHEN and CDR2 SYDVKM. DNA of the CDR3: TGTGCCAGCAGTTTTCTTAACTTGGGGAGCACTGAAGCTTTCTTT. Translation: CASSFLNLGSTEAFF.

The rearrangement links TRBV28 to TRBJ1-2; the D is unclear. Trimming pared 7 bases from V and 4 bases from J, leaving 10 bases between. Germline values: CDR1 MDHEN, CDR2 SYDVKM. The CDR3 is 12 amino acids. The CDR3 coding sequence is TGTGCCAGCACCGAGGAGGGCTATGGCTACACCTTC. Residues: CASTEEGYGYTF.